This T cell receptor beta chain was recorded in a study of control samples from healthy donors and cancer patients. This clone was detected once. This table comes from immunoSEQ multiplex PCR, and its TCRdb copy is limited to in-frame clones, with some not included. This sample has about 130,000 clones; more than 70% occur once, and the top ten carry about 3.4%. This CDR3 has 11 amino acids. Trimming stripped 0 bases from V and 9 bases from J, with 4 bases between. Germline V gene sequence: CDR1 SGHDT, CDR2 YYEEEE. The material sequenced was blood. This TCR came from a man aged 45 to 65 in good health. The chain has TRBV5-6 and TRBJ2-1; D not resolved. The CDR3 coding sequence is TGTGCCAGCAGCTTGGTTGGTGAGCAGTTCTTC. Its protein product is CASSLVGEQFF.